This T cell receptor beta chain emerged from a study of blood T cell repertoires in COVID-19. Looking at the study overall: Sites in the United States, Italy and Spain provided acute and convalescent COVID-19 samples.

Assay: immunoSEQ multiplex PCR; the TCRdb copy retains only in-frame clones and omits some. Here the sample spans more than 150,000 clones, about 86% being singletons. Trimming cost V 4 bases and J 1 base, with 11 bases left between them. The CDR3 runs to 14 residues. CDR1 is SGHRS, CDR2 YFSETQ, per germline. The sequence was obtained from a man aged 45 to 65 with active or convalescent COVID-19. V gene TRBV5-1 combines with J gene TRBJ1-2; D is perhaps TRBD1 (6 bases). Sequenced: peripheral blood. This CDR3 is CASSPPDSNYGYTF. The CDR3 coding sequence is TGCGCCAGCAGCCCGCCGGACAGTAACTATGGCTACACCTTC. Full variable domain (outside the CDR3, taken from reference TRBV5-1 and TRBJ1-2): KAGVTQTPRYLIKTRGQQVTLSCSPISGHRSVSWYQQTPGQGLQFLFEYFSETQRNKGNFPGRFSGRQFSNSRSEMNVSTLELGDSALYLCASSPPDSNYGYTFGSGTRLTVV.